Below are 29 T cell receptor beta chains sequenced from a single sample in a study of OX40 agonist ivuxolimab in advanced cancers. Using immunoSEQ multiplex PCR, the repertoire was profiled, and TCRdb retains in-frame clones only, with some absent. The sample contains 82,000 or so clones, more than 80% of which appear only once. Sequences were derived from CD4+ or CD8+ T cells sorted from blood, sampled in a trial of the OX40 agonist ivuxolimab. All receptors derive from an adult with an advanced solid tumor such as melanoma, head and neck, liver or kidney cancer.

CDR3 DNA: TGTGCCAGCAGCTTAGCGTCTCGGTGGGCAGATACGCAGTATTTT. Translating it yields CASSLASRWADTQYF. This chain connects TRBV7-6 to TRBJ2-3; no firm D call. This CDR3 is 15 amino acids long. The germline V gene encodes CDR1 SGHVS and CDR2 FNYEAQ. V gave up 0 bases and J gave up 4 bases, with 11 bases separating them.

This chain uses TRBV5-1 with TRBJ1-5; D unclear. The CDR3 spans 14 residues. CDR1 and CDR2 from the germline V gene are SGHRS and YFSETQ. V was shortened by 0 bases and J by 1 base, with 5 bases between the two germline ends. DNA for the CDR3: TGCGCCAGCAGCTTGGATGAGAGCAATCAGCCCCAGCATTTT. This codes for CASSLDESNQPQHF. Using reference TRBV5-1 and TRBJ1-5 for the parts outside the CDR3, the full variable domain is KAGVTQTPRYLIKTRGQQVTLSCSPISGHRSVSWYQQTPGQGLQFLFEYFSETQRNKGNFPGRFSGRQFSNSRSEMNVSTLELGDSALYLCASSLDESNQPQHFGDGTRLSIL.

In the case of this clone: At one end the junction does not follow the germline gene, possibly because of a read error. The CDR3 region has the DNA TGTGCTAGCAGCTTCGGGGTGGGAGAAGAGACCCAGTACTTC. Residues: CASSFGVGEETQYF. This rearrangement joins TRBV7-7 to TRBJ2-5, with D perhaps TRBD2 (5 bases). This CDR3 has 14 residues. From germline, CDR1 is SSHAT and CDR2 FNYEAQ (reference sequence).

In this sample, this clone turned up once. The rearrangement links TRBV28 to TRBJ1-4; D is unclear. Deletions cut 5 bases from V and 1 base from J, with 8 bases between. The CDR3 is 14 residues long. Looked up from germline, CDR1 is MDHEN and CDR2 is SYDVKM. The CDR3 DNA is TGTGCCAGCAGTCCAGGAGGAACTAATGAAAAACTGTTTTTT. Protein sequence: CASSPGGTNEKLFF. The whole variable domain, filled in from reference TRBV28 and TRBJ1-4, reads DVKVTQSSRYLVKRTGEKVFLECVQDMDHENMFWYRQDPGLGLRLIYFSYDVKMKEKGDIPEGYSVSREKKERFSLILESASTNQTSMYLCASSPGGTNEKLFFGSGTQLSVL.

This sequence joins TRBV15 and TRBJ1-3, with D hard to call. V shed 0 bases and J shed 0 bases, with 6 bases lying between them. The CDR3 covers 15 residues. CDR1 and CDR2 from the germline V gene are LNHNV and YYDKDF (reference sequence). The CDR3: CATSREGFSGNTIYF. As DNA, the CDR3 is TGTGCCACCAGCAGAGAAGGGTTCTCTGGAAACACCATATATTTT.

The gene calls are TRBV2 and TRBJ1-2; D is undetermined. There are 12 residues in the CDR3. Germline lookup yields CDR1 SNHLY and CDR2 FYNNEI. Between the trimmed V and J ends, which lost 7 bases and 8 bases, there was a span of 14 bases. For the CDR3, the DNA is TGTGCCAGCACGTTGAAACCCTTGGGCTACACCTTC. Its translation: CASTLKPLGYTF.

This chain links TRBV7-9 with TRBJ2-7; TRBD2 matches at 11 bases. This CDR3 contains 14 residues. Germline CDR1 is SEHNR and CDR2 is FQNEAQ (reference sequence). The V gene end was trimmed by 4 bases and the J gene end by 2 bases; junction bases not matched to a gene: 1. The CDR3 DNA reads as TGTGCCAGCAGCTCTAGCGGGGGGACCTACGAGCAGTACTTC. Residues: CASSSSGGTYEQYF. The full variable domain, in which reference TRBV7-9 and TRBJ2-7 provide the parts outside the CDR3, is DTGVSQNPRHKITKRGQNVTFRCDPISEHNRLYWYRQTLGQGPEFLTYFQNEAQLEKSRLLSDRFSAERPKGSFSTLEIQRTEQGDSAMYLCASSSSGGTYEQYFGPGTRLTVT.

The chain uses TRBV5-1 and TRBJ1-4, with 9 bases fitting TRBD1. In germline, CDR1 is SGHRS, CDR2 YFSETQ. With 3 bases clipped from V and 4 bases from J, the junction kept 10 bases outside the gene matches. CDR3 length: 17 residues. CDR3 sequence reads: CASSYSTGQGFNEKLFF. The CDR3 DNA follows: TGCGCCAGCAGCTACTCTACGGGACAGGGCTTTAATGAAAAACTGTTTTTT.

This clone is a singleton in its sample. The chain has TRBV7-2 and TRBJ2-3; a weak D match, TRBD2 (7 bases). CDR3 length: 17 residues. V was shortened by 4 bases and J by 2 bases, with 19 bases between the two germline ends. The V gene's germline CDR1 is SGHTA and CDR2 FQGNSA. The CDR3 bases are TGTGCCAGCAGCTCTCTGGGGGGGGCCTGGAACACAGATACGCAGTATTTT. Protein: CASSSLGGAWNTDTQYF.

The V and J genes are TRBV7-2 and TRBJ1-5; 8 bases agree with TRBD1. The CDR3 spans 13 residues. In germline, CDR1 is SGHTA, CDR2 FQGNSA. Trimming removed 6 bases from V and 5 bases from J; junction bases left unmatched: 3. The CDR3: CASSTDRDQPQHF. The CDR3 DNA sequence: TGTGCCAGCAGTACGGACAGGGATCAGCCCCAGCATTTT. The whole variable domain, remainder taken from reference TRBV7-2 and TRBJ1-5, is GAGVSQSPSNKVTEKGKDVELRCDPISGHTALYWYRQSLGQGLEFLIYFQGNSAPDKSGLPSDRFSAERTGGSVSTLTIQRTQQEDSAVYLCASSTDRDQPQHFGDGTRLSIL.

The V call is TRBV7-8, the J call TRBJ2-1; D is possibly TRBD2 (7 bases). Trimming took off 1 base at V and 7 bases at J, with 11 bases between the two ends. Germline CDR1 is SGHVS and CDR2 is FQNEAQ. The CDR3 contains 14 residues. In DNA, the CDR3 is TGTGCCAGCAGCTTAGTGGCGGGGGCGAATGAGCAGTTCTTC. It encodes CASSLVAGANEQFF.

The chain couples TRBV28 to TRBJ2-4; 9 bases are a match to TRBD1. The CDR3 consists of 16 residues. V gave up 6 bases and J gave up 9 bases; unmatched junction bases: 15. Germline values: CDR1 MDHEN, CDR2 SYDVKM. The CDR3 nucleotides read TGTGCCAGCAGCCAACCCCGGACAGGGGCCCGGGCCATTCAGTACTTC. Its translation: CASSQPRTGARAIQYF.

This rearrangement joins TRBV2 to TRBJ1-1, with D tentatively TRBD1 (5 bases). V was shortened by 2 bases and J by 2 bases, with 15 bases between the two germline ends. This CDR3 region has 16 residues. Germline assignment: CDR1 SNHLY and CDR2 FYNNEI. In DNA form, the CDR3 reads TGTGCCAGCAGTGAAAGGGGCCGGGAGGCCAACACTGAAGCTTTCTTT. Its protein product is CASSERGREANTEAFF.

In its sample, this clone was seen once. The chain has TRBV28 and TRBJ2-2; tentative D call: TRBD1 (6 bases). V was pared by 6 bases and J by 0 bases, with 17 bases between. Germline-derived CDR1 and CDR2 are MDHEN and SYDVKM. This CDR3 is 17 amino acids long. CDR3 DNA sequence: TGTGCCAGCAGCAGAGCCTCAGGGGTAGCGAACACCGGGGAGCTGTTTTTT. Protein sequence: CASSRASGVANTGELFF. Variable domain in full (rest from reference TRBV28 and TRBJ2-2): DVKVTQSSRYLVKRTGEKVFLECVQDMDHENMFWYRQDPGLGLRLIYFSYDVKMKEKGDIPEGYSVSREKKERFSLILESASTNQTSMYLCASSRASGVANTGELFFGEGSRLTVL.

V and J are TRBV7-9 and TRBJ2-2; 8 nucleotides agree with TRBD1. Germline V CDR1 and CDR2: SEHNR, FQNEAQ (reference sequence). The CDR3 has 19 residues. The junction had 10 bases not matched to a gene; V was cut back by 0 bases and J by 1 base. Written as DNA, the CDR3 is TGTGCCAGCAGCTTAGCGCTGGAGTGGACAGGGAAGAACACCGGGGAGCTGTTTTTT. Its translation is CASSLALEWTGKNTGELFF.

CDR3 amino acids: CASSSLPGLAGETQYF. The DNA of the CDR3 is TGCGCCAGCAGCTCACTCCCGGGACTAGCGGGAGAGACCCAGTACTTC. The chain couples TRBV5-1 to TRBJ2-5; 12 nucleotides match TRBD2. Germline V gene lookup returns CDR1 SGHRS and CDR2 YFSETQ. The CDR3 runs 16 residues. Trimming took 3 bases from V and 4 from J; bases not matched to a gene: 7.

The V call is TRBV2, the J call TRBJ2-2; 10 nucleotides match TRBD2. This CDR3 spans 15 amino acids. Germline loops: CDR1 SNHLY, CDR2 FYNNEI. V dropped 4 bases and J dropped 7; count of bases not matched to a gene: 6. The CDR3 region is CASSGTSGAGGELFF. The DNA of the CDR3 is TGTGCCAGCAGTGGAACTAGCGGGGCTGGCGGGGAGCTGTTTTTT.

The rearrangement uses TRBV27 and TRBJ1-2; the D gene is possibly TRBD1 (5 bases). V shed 4 bases and J shed 2 bases, with 11 bases lying between them. Germline V gene sequence: CDR1 MNHEY, CDR2 SMNVEV (reference sequence). This CDR3 contains 14 residues. CDR3 amino acids: CASSSREPNYGYTF. CDR3 nucleotides: TGTGCCAGCAGTTCCAGGGAACCCAACTATGGCTACACCTTC.

This clone was detected once. The J gene is TRBJ1-4, the V gene TRBV4-1; tentative D call: TRBD1 (5 bases). The V and J ends lost 4 bases and 5 bases respectively, with 14 bases between them. CDR1 and CDR2 (germline): MGHRA, YSYEKL. CDR3 length: 15 residues. The CDR3 bases are TGCGCCAGCAGCCCCTTAGGGACTACAAATGAAAAACTGTTTTTT. Translated, it gives CASSPLGTTNEKLFF.

This clone was recorded once. The chain has TRBV2 and TRBJ2-2; D call uncertain. V was cut by 4 bases and J by 6 bases, with 15 bases left in between. The CDR3 spans 15 residues. Looked up from germline, CDR1 is SNHLY and CDR2 is FYNNEI. CDR3 nucleotides: TGTGCCAGCAGTGTGGTTCTACCAAACGCCGGGGAGCTGTTTTTT. It specifies CASSVVLPNAGELFF.

This CDR3 is CASSEAWASGDAEQYF. The DNA of the CDR3 is TGTGCCAGCAGTGAAGCTTGGGCTAGCGGGGATGCCGAGCAGTACTTC. This rearrangement joins TRBV2 to TRBJ2-7; 9 nucleotides match TRBD2. Per the germline V gene, CDR1 is SNHLY and CDR2 is FYNNEI. The CDR3 is 16 residues long. V lost 0 bases and J lost 6; bases outside the gene matches: 9.

This chain uses TRBV10-1 with TRBJ1-2; the D is unclear. This CDR3 is 14 amino acids long. The germline V and J ends were trimmed by 3 bases and 5 bases, with 13 bases remaining between them. Per germline, CDR1 WNHNN and CDR2 SYGVQD (reference sequence). CDR3 residues: CASSEDTNLYGYTF. The DNA of the CDR3 is TGCGCCAGCAGTGAAGACACAAATCTTTATGGCTACACCTTC.

The chain has TRBV11-2 and TRBJ2-7; unclear D gene. Germline assignment: CDR1 SGHAT and CDR2 FQNNGV. Trimming cost V 5 bases and J 0 bases, with 5 bases left between them. This CDR3 region has 12 residues. The CDR3 DNA is TGTGCCAGCAGCACGACCTCCTACGAGCAGTACTTC. This sequence encodes CASSTTSYEQYF.

The rearrangement links TRBV5-1 to TRBJ2-5; either TRBD1 or TRBD2 may fit D (6 bases each). The germline CDR1 and CDR2 sequences are SGHRS and YFSETQ. The ends were cut back, 0 bases at V and 5 bases at J, with 14 bases in the middle. CDR3 length equals 15 residues. The CDR3 reads CASSLGTGAGETQYF. DNA for the CDR3: TGCGCCAGCAGCTTGGGGACGGGGGCCGGGGAGACCCAGTACTTC.

The chain carries TRBV4-1 and TRBJ2-3, with D perhaps matching TRBD1 (6 bases). V lost 2 bases and J 2 bases, leaving 11 bases between the germline ends. From germline, CDR1 is MGHRA and CDR2 YSYEKL. The CDR3 consists of 15 residues. The DNA of the CDR3 is TGCGCCAGCAGCCAATACAGGGTTTCCACAGATACGCAGTATTTT. This gives the protein CASSQYRVSTDTQYF.

In its sample, this clone was seen a few times. The CDR3 DNA follows: TGCGCCAGCAGTGACAGTAACTATGGCTACACCTTC. It specifies CASSDSNYGYTF. The chain joins TRBV10-2 to TRBJ1-2; D gene unclear. Germline V gene data show CDR1 as WSHSY and CDR2 as SAAADI. Trimming shortened V by 3 bases and J by 1 base, and 3 bases separated the two germline ends. CDR3 length equals 12 residues.

V is TRBV7-9 and J is TRBJ2-1, with D perhaps given as TRBD1 or TRBD2 (6 bases each). This CDR3 spans 15 amino acids. CDR1 is SEHNR, CDR2 FQNEAQ, per germline (reference sequence). Trimming shortened V by 0 bases and J by 8 bases, and 14 bases separated the two germline ends. The CDR3 coding sequence is TGTGCCAGCAGCTTAGCGGGGGGCAGGATCTATGAGCAGTTCTTC. This translates into CASSLAGGRIYEQFF. The full variable domain, completed using reference TRBV7-9 and TRBJ2-1, is DTGVSQNPRHKITKRGQNVTFRCDPISEHNRLYWYRQTLGQGPEFLTYFQNEAQLEKSRLLSDRFSAERPKGSFSTLEIQRTEQGDSAMYLCASSLAGGRIYEQFFGPGTRLTVL.

This clone was observed a few times. The chain has TRBV7-2 and TRBJ1-4; 8 positions agree with TRBD1. Germline V gene data show CDR1 as SGHTA and CDR2 as FQGNSA. This CDR3 is built from 19 residues. The junction had 15 bases not matched to a gene; V was cut back by 6 bases and J by 0 bases. The CDR3 nucleotides are TGTGCCAGCAGGTCGGACGGACAGGGCAAATTTGCAACTAATGAAAAACTGTTTTTT. The encoded protein is CASRSDGQGKFATNEKLFF. The complete variable domain, with remaining parts taken from reference TRBV7-2 and TRBJ1-4, reads GAGVSQSPSNKVTEKGKDVELRCDPISGHTALYWYRQSLGQGLEFLIYFQGNSAPDKSGLPSDRFSAERTGGSVSTLTIQRTQQEDSAVYLCASRSDGQGKFATNEKLFFGSGTQLSVL.

This chain joins TRBV7-6 and TRBJ2-1, with 11 positions matching TRBD1. In germline, CDR1 is SGHVS, CDR2 FNYEAQ. Trimming took 1 base from V and 3 from J; bases not matched to a gene: 11. This CDR3 has 19 residues. The CDR3 nucleotides read TGTGCCAGCAGCTTAGGCTCGGGACAGGGGGGCATTGGCTACAATGAGCAGTTCTTC. This codes for CASSLGSGQGGIGYNEQFF.